A single sample gave rise to the 29 T cell receptor beta chains below, sequenced in a study of cytomegalovirus exposure and HLA in healthy donors. Use of 60 Vbeta and 13 Jbeta primers characterized the PCR. Sequencing was performed with immunoSEQ multiplex PCR; in TCRdb, only in-frame clones are kept and a portion is missing. The table records 150,000 to 200,000 clones, over 80% of them present only once. The sample consisted of PBMCs. These receptor sequences come from a human donor in good health.

The genes are TRBV25-1 and TRBJ1-4, with D unclear. V lost 3 bases and J lost 2, with 10 bases in between. This CDR3 is built from 15 residues. CDR1 is MGHDK, CDR2 SYGVNS, per germline. CDR3: CASSEISGTNEKLFF. CDR3 nucleotides: TGTGCCAGCAGTGAGATCTCGGGGACTAATGAAAAACTGTTTTTT.

This chain uses TRBV4-3 with TRBJ2-3, with 9 bases identical to TRBD2. V lost 0 bases and J lost 1; bases outside the gene matches: 5. The CDR3 contains 17 residues. In germline, CDR1 is LGHNA, CDR2 YSLEER. As DNA, the CDR3 is TGCGCCAGCAGCCAAGAGTTTAGCGGGGGACGCACAGATACGCAGTATTTT. Its protein is CASSQEFSGGRTDTQYF.

This clone was detected only a few times. The rearrangement links TRBV2 to TRBJ2-7, with 10 bases that match TRBD2. Germline CDR1 is SNHLY and CDR2 is FYNNEI. The ends lost 8 bases at V and 7 bases at J; junction bases unmatched: 11. The CDR3 covers 14 residues. The CDR3 loop is CASGSGGASWEQYF. DNA for the CDR3: TGTGCCAGCGGGAGCGGGGGGGCTTCTTGGGAGCAGTACTTC.

J is TRBJ1-6 and V is TRBV5-6; TRBD1 agrees at 7 bases. There are 16 residues in the CDR3. The germline gives CDR1 SGHDT, CDR2 YYEEEE. V trimming: 4 bases; J trimming: 6 bases; junction bases outside the gene matches: 10. The CDR3, as DNA: TGTGCCAGCAGCCTACATGGACAGGCCCTTAATTCACCCCTCCACTTT. Translated, it gives CASSLHGQALNSPLHF.

The chain carries TRBV15 and TRBJ1-4; 9 nucleotides align to TRBD1. This CDR3 region has 14 residues. Germline-derived CDR1 and CDR2 are LNHNV and YYDKDF (reference sequence). Trimming at V came to 8 bases and at J to 8 bases, leaving 9 bases not matched to a gene. CDR3 sequence (DNA): TGTGCCACCCCGGGACAGGGCGAAGGAGAAAAACTGTTTTTT. This gives the protein CATPGQGEGEKLFF.

J is TRBJ2-7 and V is TRBV7-3, with 7 bases fitting TRBD2. The V segment lost 4 bases and the J segment 2 bases; nucleotides outside the gene matches: 8. The CDR3 runs 15 residues. The V gene's germline CDR1 is SGHTA and CDR2 FQGTGA. The CDR3 loop is CASSSIAGFTYEQYF. The CDR3 coding sequence is TGTGCCAGCAGCTCCATAGCGGGTTTTACCTACGAGCAGTACTTC.

As for this clone: Compared with germline, one end of the junction differs, possibly owing to a read error. The chain carries TRBV5-1 and TRBJ2-3; 9 nucleotides align to TRBD1. The CDR3 is made up of 15 amino acids. Germline lookup yields CDR1 SGHRS and CDR2 YFSETQ. The CDR3 loop is CASSLGGQGTDTQYF. CDR3 bases: TGCGCCAGCAGCTTAGGGGGACAGGGCACGGATACGCAGTATTTT.

V is TRBV9 and J is TRBJ2-2, with 8 nucleotides matching TRBD2. The CDR3 consists of 16 residues. Unmatched junction bases numbered 9, after V lost 3 bases and J lost 5 bases. Germline values: CDR1 SGDLS, CDR2 YYNGEE. CDR3 loop: CASSAPRGGGTGELFF. CDR3 nucleotide sequence: TGTGCCAGCAGCGCCCCTCGGGGGGGCGGGACCGGGGAGCTGTTTTTT.

The rearrangement links TRBV11-2 to TRBJ2-3; 10 bases agree with TRBD1. The junction had 6 bases not matched to a gene; V was cut back by 5 bases and J by 1 base. Germline V lookup: CDR1 SGHAT, CDR2 FQNNGV. The CDR3 is 16 amino acids. The CDR3 DNA reads as TGTGCCAGCAGCCTCGACAGGGGGCGCGGCACAGATACGCAGTATTTT. Translating gives CASSLDRGRGTDTQYF.

A single count supports this clone. The chain employs TRBV5-1 and TRBJ1-6; D not certain. The V gene's germline CDR1 is SGHRS and CDR2 YFSETQ. There are 16 residues in the CDR3. V lost 4 bases and J 3 bases, leaving 14 bases between the germline ends. The CDR3 DNA reads TGCGCCAGCAGCCCCGTCGCAGGAAGCTATAATTCACCCCTCCACTTT. Translating gives CASSPVAGSYNSPLHF.

The chain has TRBV2 and TRBJ1-1; perhaps TRBD1 as D (5 bases). Trimming left V 2 bases short and J 11 bases short, with 18 bases between. The germline CDR1 and CDR2 sequences are SNHLY and FYNNEI. CDR3 length: 14 amino acids. CDR3 in DNA: TGTGCCAGCAGTGAATCCATTGGGGGGATCAAGGCTTTCTTT. This encodes CASSESIGGIKAFF.

The V call is TRBV27, the J call TRBJ1-2, with 7 nucleotides matching TRBD1. The germline V gene encodes CDR1 MNHEY and CDR2 SMNVEV (reference sequence). The CDR3 spans 13 residues. V lost 4 bases to trimming and J lost 4 bases; unmatched junction nucleotides: 3. Written as DNA, the CDR3 is TGTGCCAGCAGTTCGACAGGGACCTATGGCTACACCTTC. Protein: CASSSTGTYGYTF.

This clone was recorded only once. The chain links TRBV5-1 to TRBJ1-2; D possibly corresponds to TRBD1 (6 bases). The CDR3 spans 13 residues. V was trimmed by 1 base and J by 7 bases, leaving 11 bases between them. The germline CDR1 and CDR2 sequences are SGHRS and YFSETQ. DNA for the CDR3: TGCGCCAGCAGCTTGACAGGGACGAGTGGCTACACCTTC. This gives the protein CASSLTGTSGYTF.

The gene calls are TRBV5-1 and TRBJ2-2; no clear D gene. The CDR3 covers 13 residues. V was clipped by 0 bases and J by 6 bases, with 6 bases between them. Germline-derived CDR1 and CDR2 are SGHRS and YFSETQ. CDR3 DNA sequence: TGCGCCAGCAGCTTGGATCAGGCCGGGGAGCTGTTTTTT. Protein product: CASSLDQAGELFF. Looking up the rest from reference TRBV5-1 and TRBJ2-2 gives the full variable domain: KAGVTQTPRYLIKTRGQQVTLSCSPISGHRSVSWYQQTPGQGLQFLFEYFSETQRNKGNFPGRFSGRQFSNSRSEMNVSTLELGDSALYLCASSLDQAGELFFGEGSRLTVL.

J is TRBJ1-6 and V is TRBV6-5, with 7 positions matching TRBD1. This CDR3 is 16 amino acids long. The V segment lost 2 bases and the J segment 7 bases; nucleotides outside the gene matches: 8. Germline lookup yields CDR1 MNHEY and CDR2 SVGAGI. CDR3 DNA: TGTGCCAGCAGTTACGAGGGGGCGCCGGGGAATTCACCCCTCCACTTT. It specifies CASSYEGAPGNSPLHF.

The rearrangement uses TRBV27 and TRBJ2-3; 8 bases are a match to TRBD2. Germline V gives CDR1 MNHEY, CDR2 SMNVEV (reference sequence). The CDR3 spans 16 residues. V shed 7 bases and J 0 bases; nucleotides not matched to a gene: 9. The CDR3 here is CASKVSGGGSTDTQYF. In DNA, the CDR3 is TGTGCCAGCAAGGTCTCTGGCGGGGGGAGCACAGATACGCAGTATTTT.

CDR3 residues: CASRPPGQSGGYTF. Here the CDR3 DNA reads TGTGCCAGCAGACCCCCGGGACAGAGTGGTGGCTACACCTTC. V usage is TRBV6-5 and J usage is TRBJ1-2; 7 bases are a match to TRBD1. The germline gives CDR1 MNHEY, CDR2 SVGAGI. J gave up 7 bases and V 6 bases, and 11 bases lay outside the gene matches. The CDR3 sequence is 14 residues long.

The CDR3 DNA follows: TGTGCCAGCAGCGCCAGACAGGTTATTTCCTACAATGAGCAGTTCTTC. Translating it yields CASSARQVISYNEQFF. The chain recombines TRBV9 with TRBJ2-1; D possibly corresponds to TRBD1 (6 bases). Trimming stripped 3 bases from V and 1 base from J, with 14 bases between. The germline V gene encodes CDR1 SGDLS and CDR2 YYNGEE. The CDR3 covers 16 residues.

V usage is TRBV27 and J usage is TRBJ2-7, with 12 bases matching TRBD2. CDR1 and CDR2 from the germline V gene are MNHEY and SMNVEV (reference sequence). The V segment lost 5 bases and the J segment 7 bases; nucleotides outside the gene matches: 9. The CDR3 extends over 15 amino acids. The CDR3 sequence is CASSARTSGEGEQYF. The CDR3 region has the DNA TGTGCCAGCAGTGCCCGGACTAGCGGGGAAGGAGAGCAGTACTTC.

In nucleotides, the CDR3 is TGCGCCAGCAGCCAAGGGACAGCCTATAGCAATCAGCCCCAGCATTTT. This encodes CASSQGTAYSNQPQHF. The V and J genes are TRBV4-1 and TRBJ1-5; TRBD1 is a possible D gene (6 bases). Trimming left V 1 base short and J 0 bases short, with 10 bases between. The CDR3 covers 16 residues. From germline, CDR1 is MGHRA and CDR2 YSYEKL.

This clone has just one count. The J gene is TRBJ2-7, the V gene TRBV27, with 12 bases lining up with TRBD1. There are 14 residues in the CDR3. Looked up from germline, CDR1 is MNHEY and CDR2 is SMNVEV (reference sequence). Trimming cost V 4 bases and J 12 bases; bases outside gene matches: 10. The CDR3 coding sequence is TGTGCCAGCAGTTCCGGGACAGGGGGCCGAACAGTGTACTTC. As protein: CASSSGTGGRTVYF.

The chain is built from TRBV5-6 and TRBJ1-2; D perhaps matches TRBD1 (5 bases). CDR3 length: 14 residues. Per germline, CDR1 SGHDT and CDR2 YYEEEE. V lost 4 bases and J 0 bases, leaving 10 bases between the germline ends. Written as DNA, the CDR3 is TGTGCCAGCAGCCTCACAGGTCCTAACTATGGCTACACCTTC. The encoded protein is CASSLTGPNYGYTF.

The chain carries TRBV27 and TRBJ2-1, with TRBD2 matching over 7 bases. V shed 5 bases, J shed 4 bases, and the junction held 8 bases outside the gene matches. The CDR3 is 15 residues long. Looked up from germline, CDR1 is MNHEY and CDR2 is SMNVEV (reference sequence). The CDR3 region has the DNA TGTGCCAGCAGTCCGGGACTACAAAAATACAATGAGCAGTTCTTC. This gives the protein CASSPGLQKYNEQFF.

The rearrangement uses TRBV7-3 and TRBJ2-6; 11 bases are a match to TRBD1. Germline CDR1 is SGHTA and CDR2 is FQGTGA. The CDR3 runs 17 residues. Trimming cost V 5 bases and J 1 base; bases outside gene matches: 4. The CDR3 DNA follows: TGTGCCAGCAGCCACGGACAGGGGGCTTCTGGGGCCAACGTCCTGACTTTC. This gives the protein CASSHGQGASGANVLTF.

The chain couples TRBV27 to TRBJ1-3, with 7 nucleotides matching TRBD1. The germline V gene encodes CDR1 MNHEY and CDR2 SMNVEV (reference sequence). The junction had 7 bases not matched to a gene; V was cut back by 2 bases and J by 0 bases. The CDR3 contains 17 residues. The CDR3 DNA follows: TGTGCCAGCAGTTTAAAAGGGGGCCGGAGCTCTGGAAACACCATATATTTT. It codes for CASSLKGGRSSGNTIYF.

V gene TRBV5-1 combines with J gene TRBJ2-7, with a weak D call TRBD1 (6 bases). Trimming pared 4 bases from V and 2 bases from J, leaving 19 bases between. In germline, CDR1 is SGHRS, CDR2 YFSETQ. The CDR3 is made up of 16 amino acids. DNA for the CDR3: TGCGCCAGCAGCCAAGCCCCGGACAGCCGTACCTACGAGCAGTACTTC. Protein sequence: CASSQAPDSRTYEQYF. Complete variable domain (other parts from reference TRBV5-1 and TRBJ2-7): KAGVTQTPRYLIKTRGQQVTLSCSPISGHRSVSWYQQTPGQGLQFLFEYFSETQRNKGNFPGRFSGRQFSNSRSEMNVSTLELGDSALYLCASSQAPDSRTYEQYFGPGTRLTVT.

V usage is TRBV7-2 and J usage is TRBJ1-5; maybe TRBD1 (6 bases). The CDR3 loop spans 14 amino acids. Germline lookup yields CDR1 SGHTA and CDR2 FQGNSA. V was clipped by 3 bases and J by 6 bases, with 12 bases between them. CDR3 sequence: CASSFPGDTQPQHF. DNA for the CDR3: TGTGCCAGCAGCTTTCCAGGGGATACTCAGCCCCAGCATTTT.

The rearrangement links TRBV7-2 to TRBJ1-2; perhaps TRBD1 as D (5 bases). Trimming removed 1 base from V and 2 bases from J, with 5 bases in between. From germline, CDR1 is SGHTA and CDR2 FQGNSA. The CDR3 is 13 residues long. The CDR3 DNA sequence: TGTGCCAGCAGCTTAGGACAGAACTATGGCTACACCTTC. It translates to CASSLGQNYGYTF. The complete variable domain, with remaining parts taken from reference TRBV7-2 and TRBJ1-2, reads GAGVSQSPSNKVTEKGKDVELRCDPISGHTALYWYRQSLGQGLEFLIYFQGNSAPDKSGLPSDRFSAERTGGSVSTLTIQRTQQEDSAVYLCASSLGQNYGYTFGSGTRLTVV.

This chain uses TRBV5-1 with TRBJ2-7, with TRBD1 identical over 9 bases. CDR1 SGHRS and CDR2 YFSETQ come from the germline V gene. The CDR3 contains 15 residues. Trimming at V came to 0 bases and at J to 7 bases, leaving 8 bases not matched to a gene. In nucleotides, the CDR3 is TGCGCCAGCAGCTTGGCGGGACAGGGTGAATGGGAGCAGTACTTC. Translated: CASSLAGQGEWEQYF.